This is a list of T cell receptor beta chains from one sample in a study of a mutant IDH1 vaccine in newly diagnosed glioma. Measured with immunoSEQ multiplex PCR; TCRdb has only the in-frame clones, and not every one. Found here are around 44,000 clones, around 80% of them singletons; the top ten hold roughly 6.2%. Their cognate antigens are unknown. The input for sequencing was PBMCs, taken from a glioma patient whose treatment included an IDH1 peptide vaccine. The receptors come from a man in his forties or fifties with glioma. CDR3s include the opening cysteine and the closing phenylalanine or tryptophan. Each record gives: V gene, clone size, D gene, CDR3 length, J gene, CDR3 protein, CDR3 DNA. The D gene is left open where the match is weak. Clone size is given for some rows only: seen once, a few or many times, or a class if the clone is expanded.

TRBV5-4	once	TRBD2	14	TRBJ2-5	CASSFSAGGETQYF	TGTGCCAGCAGCTTTTCAGCGGGGGGGGAGACCCAGTACTTC
TRBV19	NA	NA	17	TRBJ1-2	CASSIGISGTMNYGYTF	TGTGCCAGTAGTATAGGAATATCGGGGACGATGAACTATGGCTACACCTTC
TRBV4-1	NA	NA	14	TRBJ1-1	CASSQDTVAAEAFF	TGCGCCAGCAGCCAAGATACCGTGGCAGCTGAAGCTTTCTTT
TRBV29-1	NA	TRBD1	13	TRBJ2-1	CSVAGTGLLEQFF	TGCAGCGTCGCCGGGACAGGGTTGTTGGAGCAGTTCTTC
TRBV7-9	NA	NA	13	TRBJ1-4	CASSPGTHEKLFF	TGTGCCAGCAGCCCAGGGACCCATGAAAAACTGTTTTTT
TRBV5-1	NA	NA	16	TRBJ2-5	CASSLGVGDIRETQYF	TGCGCCAGCAGCTTGGGGGTGGGGGACATCCGGGAGACCCAGTACTTC
TRBV6-5	NA	NA	14	TRBJ1-1	CASSYSHRATEAFF	TGTGCCAGCAGTTACTCCCACAGGGCCACTGAAGCTTTCTTT
TRBV25-1	NA	TRBD1	14	TRBJ1-6	CASLGQLVNSPLHF	TGTGCCAGCCTGGGACAGCTCGTCAATTCACCCCTCCACTTT
TRBV9	once	TRBD2	14	TRBJ2-7	CASSVGGGEYEQYF	TGTGCCAGCAGCGTAGGCGGGGGGGAATACGAGCAGTACTTC
TRBV30	NA	TRBD1	14	TRBJ1-2	CAWGDSPPYYGYTF	TGTGCCTGGGGGGACAGTCCCCCGTACTATGGCTACACCTTC
TRBV6-5	NA	TRBD1	14	TRBJ2-5	CASSREGGIKTQYF	TGTGCCAGCAGTCGGGAAGGGGGCATAAAGACCCAGTACTTC
TRBV29-1	NA	TRBD1	14	TRBJ2-3	CSANRDRGTDTQYF	TGCAGCGCGAACCGGGACAGGGGCACAGATACGCAGTATTTT
TRBV25-1	NA	TRBD1	13	TRBJ2-7	CASQGQETYEQYF	TGTGCCAGCCAGGGACAGGAGACTTACGAGCAGTACTTC
TRBV6-1	NA	NA	18	TRBJ1-5	CASSERGWGASDNQPQHF	TGTGCCAGCAGTGAGCGTGGGTGGGGGGCGAGCGACAATCAGCCCCAGCATTTT
TRBV5-4	NA	TRBD1	13	TRBJ1-1	CASSLTGGTEAFF	TGTGCCAGCAGCTTGACAGGGGGCACTGAAGCTTTCTTT
TRBV5-5	NA	TRBD2	16	TRBJ2-5	CASSLEAGGNQETQYF	TGTGCCAGCAGCTTGGAAGCGGGGGGCAACCAAGAGACCCAGTACTTC
TRBV7-9	NA	NA	12	TRBJ2-1	CAGGTEGNEQFF	TGTGCCGGGGGGACAGAGGGCAATGAGCAGTTCTTC
TRBV7-9	NA	NA	17	TRBJ2-1	CASSLGGVPSLRVEQFF	TGTGCCAGCAGCTTAGGAGGGGTGCCCTCCTTACGGGTTGAGCAGTTCTTC
TRBV1	NA	NA	19	TRBJ2-5	CTSSQKKRRVGAGEETQYF	TGCACCAGCAGCCAGAAGAAGCGCCGGGTGGGCGCGGGGGAAGAGACCCAGTACTTC
TRBV4-1	NA	NA	16	TRBJ1-6	CASSQDLGPLNSPLHF	TGCGCCAGCAGCCAAGATCTAGGGCCATTGAATTCACCCCTCCACTTT
TRBV7-9	NA	NA	17	TRBJ2-7	CASSRVRGRARGYEQYF	TGTGCCAGCAGCCGGGTCCGGGGCCGAGCCAGGGGCTACGAGCAGTACTTC
TRBV6-5	once	TRBD2	15	TRBJ2-7	CASSKTGTSGNEQYF	TGTGCCAGCAGTAAAACCGGGACTAGCGGGAACGAGCAGTACTTC
TRBV5-6	NA	NA	12	TRBJ2-2	CASSLWTGELFF	TGTGCCAGCAGCTTGTGGACCGGGGAGCTGTTTTTT
TRBV13	NA	NA	12	TRBJ2-7	CASSLAGVEQYF	TGTGCCAGCAGCTTAGCCGGCGTCGAGCAGTACTTC
TRBV7-8	NA	NA	14	TRBJ1-6	CASSPGTPDSPLHF	TGTGCCAGCAGCCCAGGGACCCCGGACTCACCCCTCCACTTT
TRBV5-6	NA	NA	13	TRBJ2-3	CASSFPGADTQYF	TGTGCCAGCAGCTTTCCAGGGGCAGATACGCAGTATTTT
TRBV19	once	TRBD1	15	TRBJ1-5	CASSQGQGYHQPQHF	TGTGCCAGTAGTCAGGGACAGGGGTATCATCAGCCCCAGCATTTT
TRBV5-6	NA	NA	16	TRBJ1-3	CASSPMGDPSGNTIYF	TGTGCCAGCAGTCCTATGGGGGACCCCTCTGGAAACACCATATATTTT
TRBV5-1	NA	NA	15	TRBJ1-1	CASSRQVGGNTEAFF	TGCGCCAGCAGCCGCCAGGTAGGGGGGAACACTGAAGCTTTCTTT
TRBV5-1	once	NA	14	TRBJ2-3	CASSFDRITDTQYF	TGCGCCAGCAGCTTCGACAGAATCACAGATACGCAGTATTTT
TRBV2	once	TRBD1	15	TRBJ1-2	CASSSQGGRVYGYTF	TGTGCCAGCAGCTCACAGGGGGGAAGAGTCTATGGCTACACCTTC
TRBV2	NA	NA	11	TRBJ2-1	CASRWEDEQFF	TGTGCCAGCAGGTGGGAAGATGAGCAGTTCTTC
TRBV18	NA	TRBD2	16	TRBJ2-2	CASSDYTGGGTGELFF	TGTGCCAGCTCAGACTACACCGGCGGGGGCACCGGGGAGCTGTTTTTT
TRBV11-2	NA	NA	13	TRBJ1-1	CASSYALATEAFF	TGTGCCAGCAGTTACGCCCTCGCTACTGAAGCTTTCTTT
TRBV19	NA	NA	13	TRBJ2-5	CASSDSWQETQYF	TGTGCCAGTAGTGATAGCTGGCAAGAGACCCAGTACTTC
TRBV2	NA	TRBD2	14	TRBJ2-1	CASRGAGGQDEQFF	TGTGCCAGCAGGGGAGCGGGGGGGCAGGATGAGCAGTTCTTC
TRBV6-5	once	TRBD1	11	TRBJ1-1	CASQTGERAFF	TGTGCCAGCCAGACAGGGGAGAGAGCTTTCTTT
TRBV12-5	few	NA	12	TRBJ2-5	CASGPYSRTQYF	TGTGCTAGTGGTCCCTACTCTAGAACCCAGTACTTC
TRBV4-1	NA	NA	15	TRBJ2-6	CASGDFSLGANVLTF	TGCGCCAGCGGAGACTTCTCGTTGGGGGCCAACGTCCTGACTTTC
TRBV18	few	NA	13	TRBJ1-5	CASSPHRDQPQHF	TGTGCCAGCTCACCTCACAGAGATCAGCCCCAGCATTTT
TRBV28	NA	NA	12	TRBJ1-5	CASSQGLEPQHF	TGTGCCAGCAGTCAAGGGTTGGAGCCCCAGCATTTT
TRBV5-6	once	NA	14	TRBJ2-1	CASSFTVGSDEQFF	TGTGCCAGCAGCTTTACCGTCGGGTCCGATGAGCAGTTCTTC
TRBV4-2	NA	NA	15	TRBJ2-1	CASSQGTGDSDEQFF	TGTGCCAGCAGCCAAGGGACCGGTGATTCGGATGAGCAGTTCTTC
TRBV27	NA	NA	14	TRBJ1-2	CASSLSVQGFGYTF	TGTGCCAGCAGTTTATCTGTGCAGGGATTTGGCTACACCTTC
TRBV19	NA	NA	14	TRBJ1-5	CASSGPASGQPQHF	TGTGCCAGTTCCGGGCCAGCCTCAGGGCAGCCCCAGCATTTT
TRBV2	NA	NA	12	TRBJ1-5	CASSTENQPQHF	TGTGCCAGCTCGACCGAGAATCAGCCCCAGCATTTT
TRBV6-5	NA	NA	13	TRBJ1-5	CASSMQRNQPQHF	TGTGCCAGCAGTATGCAGAGGAATCAGCCCCAGCATTTT
TRBV2	NA	NA	15	TRBJ2-1	CASSPQGVGYNEQFF	TGTGCCAGCAGCCCGCAGGGAGTCGGTTACAATGAGCAGTTCTTC
TRBV7-2	NA	NA	19	TRBJ2-2	CASSFTGIGHLWDTGELFF	TGTGCCAGCAGCTTTACCGGGATCGGACACCTATGGGACACCGGGGAGCTGTTTTTT
TRBV2	NA	NA	10	TRBJ1-1	CASRNTEAFF	TGTGCCAGCAGGAACACTGAAGCTTTCTTT
TRBV5-4	NA	TRBD1	14	TRBJ2-1	CASSLGTGTREQFF	TGTGCCAGCAGCTTGGGGACAGGGACGAGGGAGCAGTTCTTC
TRBV5-1	NA	TRBD2	15	TRBJ2-5	CASSERGSTQETQYF	TGCGCCAGCAGCGAGCGGGGGAGCACCCAAGAGACCCAGTACTTC
TRBV18	NA	TRBD1	15	TRBJ1-2	CASSPMGQAESGYTF	TGTGCCAGCTCACCGATGGGACAGGCTGAAAGTGGCTACACCTTC
TRBV5-1	NA	NA	14	TRBJ1-2	CASRTGAALYGYTF	TGCGCCAGCAGAACCGGGGCGGCCCTCTATGGCTACACCTTC
TRBV5-4	NA	TRBD2	18	TRBJ2-2	CASSSRFIAGGPPGELFF	TGTGCCAGCAGCTCGAGATTTATAGCGGGGGGGCCCCCCGGGGAGCTGTTTTTT
TRBV19	NA	NA	15	TRBJ1-6	CASSSQDNYNSPLHF	TGTGCCAGTAGTAGTCAAGATAACTATAATTCACCCCTCCACTTT
TRBV15	NA	TRBD1	14	TRBJ1-4	CATSAGGADEKLFF	TGTGCCACCTCCGCAGGGGGCGCCGATGAAAAACTGTTTTTT
TRBV7-9	NA	TRBD1	14	TRBJ1-2	CASSFYDRAYGYTF	TGTGCCAGCAGCTTCTATGACAGGGCCTATGGCTACACCTTC
TRBV30	NA	NA	13	TRBJ1-5	CAWSVVGDQPQHF	TGTGCCTGGAGTGTTGTTGGCGATCAGCCCCAGCATTTT
TRBV5-1	NA	NA	17	TRBJ1-2	CASSLDSSPSARYGYTF	TGCGCCAGCAGCTTGGATTCTTCCCCTTCGGCACGCTATGGCTACACCTTC